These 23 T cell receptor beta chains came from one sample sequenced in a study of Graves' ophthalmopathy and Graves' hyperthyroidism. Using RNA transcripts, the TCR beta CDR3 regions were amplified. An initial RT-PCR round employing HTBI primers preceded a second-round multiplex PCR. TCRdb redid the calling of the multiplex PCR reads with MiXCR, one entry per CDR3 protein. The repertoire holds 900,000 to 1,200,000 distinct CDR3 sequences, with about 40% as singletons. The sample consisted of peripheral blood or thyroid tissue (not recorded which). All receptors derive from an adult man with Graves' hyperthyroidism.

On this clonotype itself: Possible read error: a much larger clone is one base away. The CDR3, as DNA: TGTGCCAGCAGTGAAGACAGTTGGGCTCAGCCCCAGCATTTT. Amino acids: CASSEDSWAQPQHF. The genes are TRBV2 and TRBJ1-5; D remains unclear. Between the trimmed V and J ends, which lost 1 base and 6 bases, there was a span of 10 bases. Germline CDR1 reads SNHLY; CDR2 reads FYNNEI. The CDR3 totals 14 residues.

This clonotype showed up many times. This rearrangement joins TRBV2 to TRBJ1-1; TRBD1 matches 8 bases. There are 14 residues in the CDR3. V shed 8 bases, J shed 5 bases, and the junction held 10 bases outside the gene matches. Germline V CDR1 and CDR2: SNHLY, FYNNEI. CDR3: CASRGQGERTEAFF. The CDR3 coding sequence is TGTGCCAGCCGAGGACAGGGCGAGAGGACTGAAGCTTTCTTT.

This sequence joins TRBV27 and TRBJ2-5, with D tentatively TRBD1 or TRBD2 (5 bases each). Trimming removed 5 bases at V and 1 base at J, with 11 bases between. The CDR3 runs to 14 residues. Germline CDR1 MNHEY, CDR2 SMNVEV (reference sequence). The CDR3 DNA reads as TGTGCCAGCAGTCCGGACGGGACCCAAGAGACCCAGTACTTC. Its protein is CASSPDGTQETQYF.

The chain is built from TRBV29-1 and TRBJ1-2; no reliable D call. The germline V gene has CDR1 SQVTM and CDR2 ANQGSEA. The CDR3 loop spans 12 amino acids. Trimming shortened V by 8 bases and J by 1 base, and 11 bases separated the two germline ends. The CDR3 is CSSFGNNYGYTF. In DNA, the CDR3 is TGCAGCAGTTTTGGGAATAACTATGGCTACACCTTC.

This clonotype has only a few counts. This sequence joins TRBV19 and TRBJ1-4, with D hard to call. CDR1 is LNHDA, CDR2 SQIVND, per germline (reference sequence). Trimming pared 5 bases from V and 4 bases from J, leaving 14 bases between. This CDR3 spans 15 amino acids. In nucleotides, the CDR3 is TGTGCCAGTAGTCCCCCCCGACGGAGTAATGAAAAACTGTTTTTT. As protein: CASSPPRRSNEKLFF.

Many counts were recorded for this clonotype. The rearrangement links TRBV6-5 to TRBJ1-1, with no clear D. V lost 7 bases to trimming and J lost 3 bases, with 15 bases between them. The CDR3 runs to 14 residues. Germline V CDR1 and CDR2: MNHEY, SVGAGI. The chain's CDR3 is CASNRGSVDTEAFF. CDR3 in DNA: TGTGCCAGCAATCGAGGGTCCGTTGACACTGAAGCTTTCTTT.

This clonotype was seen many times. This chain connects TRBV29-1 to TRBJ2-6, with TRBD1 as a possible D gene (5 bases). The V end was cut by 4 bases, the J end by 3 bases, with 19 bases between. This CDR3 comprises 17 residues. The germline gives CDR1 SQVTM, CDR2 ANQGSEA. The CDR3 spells CSVASTGPKGGANVLTF. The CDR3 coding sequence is TGCAGCGTTGCCTCAACAGGACCTAAAGGTGGGGCCAACGTCCTGACTTTC.

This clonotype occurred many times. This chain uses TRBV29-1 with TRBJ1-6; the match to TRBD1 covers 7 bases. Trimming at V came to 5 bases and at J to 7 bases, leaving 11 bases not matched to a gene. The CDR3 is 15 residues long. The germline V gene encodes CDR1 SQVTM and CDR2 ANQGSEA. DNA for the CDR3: TGCAGCGTTCATGCCGGAGGGGGCGAAAATTCACCCCTCCACTTT. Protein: CSVHAGGGENSPLHF.

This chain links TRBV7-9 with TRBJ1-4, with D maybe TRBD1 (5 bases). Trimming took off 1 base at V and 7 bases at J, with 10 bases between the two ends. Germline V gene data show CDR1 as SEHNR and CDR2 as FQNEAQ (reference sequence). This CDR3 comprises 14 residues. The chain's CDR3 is CASSLGQISEKLFF. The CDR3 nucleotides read TGTGCCAGCAGCTTAGGACAGATTAGTGAAAAACTGTTTTTT. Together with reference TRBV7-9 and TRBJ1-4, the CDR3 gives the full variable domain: DTGVSQNPRHKITKRGQNVTFRCDPISEHNRLYWYRQTLGQGPEFLTYFQNEAQLEKSRLLSDRFSAERPKGSFSTLEIQRTEQGDSAMYLCASSLGQISEKLFFGSGTQLSVL.

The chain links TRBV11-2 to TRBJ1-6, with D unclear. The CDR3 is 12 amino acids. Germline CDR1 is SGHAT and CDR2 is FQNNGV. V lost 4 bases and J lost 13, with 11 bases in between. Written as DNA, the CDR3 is TGTGCCAGCAGCTGGCTTGGAGTCCCCCTCCACTTT. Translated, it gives CASSWLGVPLHF.

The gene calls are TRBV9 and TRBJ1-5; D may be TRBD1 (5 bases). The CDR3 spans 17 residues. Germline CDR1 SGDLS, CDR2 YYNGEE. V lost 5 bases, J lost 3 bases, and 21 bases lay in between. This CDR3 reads CASSARRLQENNQPQHF. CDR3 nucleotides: TGTGCCAGCAGTGCTAGACGCCTACAGGAAAACAATCAGCCCCAGCATTTT.

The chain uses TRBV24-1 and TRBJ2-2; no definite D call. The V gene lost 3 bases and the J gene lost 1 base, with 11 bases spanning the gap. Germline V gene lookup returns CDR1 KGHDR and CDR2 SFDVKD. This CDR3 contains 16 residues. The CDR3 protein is CATSDEAQRNTGELFF. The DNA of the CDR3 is TGTGCCACCAGTGATGAGGCACAAAGGAACACCGGGGAGCTGTTTTTT.

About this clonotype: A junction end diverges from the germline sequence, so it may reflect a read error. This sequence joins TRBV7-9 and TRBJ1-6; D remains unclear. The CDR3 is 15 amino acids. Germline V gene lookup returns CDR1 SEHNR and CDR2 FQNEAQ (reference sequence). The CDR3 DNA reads TGCGCCAGCAGCCAAGAGGAGGGTTTGGATTCACCCCTCCACTTT. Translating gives CASSQEEGLDSPLHF.

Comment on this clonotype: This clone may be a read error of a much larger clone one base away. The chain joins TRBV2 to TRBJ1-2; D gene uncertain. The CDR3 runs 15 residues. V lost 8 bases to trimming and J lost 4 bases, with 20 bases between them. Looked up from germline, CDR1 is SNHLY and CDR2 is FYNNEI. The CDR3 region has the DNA TGTGCCAGCGAGGGTGGGTCAGTCAAGTTCTATGGCTACACCTTC. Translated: CASEGGSVKFYGYTF.

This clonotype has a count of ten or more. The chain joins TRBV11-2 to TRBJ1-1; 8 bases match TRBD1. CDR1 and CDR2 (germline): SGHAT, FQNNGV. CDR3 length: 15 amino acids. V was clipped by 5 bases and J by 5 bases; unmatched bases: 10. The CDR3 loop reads CASSPRTGKVTEAFF. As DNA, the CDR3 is TGTGCCAGCAGCCCCCGGACAGGGAAGGTGACTGAAGCTTTCTTT.

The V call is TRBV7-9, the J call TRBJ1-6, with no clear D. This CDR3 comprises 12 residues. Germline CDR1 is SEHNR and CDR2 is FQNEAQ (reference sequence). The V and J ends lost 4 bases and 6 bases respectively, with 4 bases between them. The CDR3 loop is CASSWTNSPLHF. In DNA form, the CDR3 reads TGTGCCAGCAGCTGGACTAATTCACCCCTCCACTTT.

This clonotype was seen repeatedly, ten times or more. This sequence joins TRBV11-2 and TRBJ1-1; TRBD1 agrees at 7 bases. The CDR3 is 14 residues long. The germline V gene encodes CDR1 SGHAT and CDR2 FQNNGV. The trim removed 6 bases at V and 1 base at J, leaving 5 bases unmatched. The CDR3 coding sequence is TGTGCCAGCAGGCGGGGACAGTCGAACACTGAAGCTTTCTTT. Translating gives CASRRGQSNTEAFF.

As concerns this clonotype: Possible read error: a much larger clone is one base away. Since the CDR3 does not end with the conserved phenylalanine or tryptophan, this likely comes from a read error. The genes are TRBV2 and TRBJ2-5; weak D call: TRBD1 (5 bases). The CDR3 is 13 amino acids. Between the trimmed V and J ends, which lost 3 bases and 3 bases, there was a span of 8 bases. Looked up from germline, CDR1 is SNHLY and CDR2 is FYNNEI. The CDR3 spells CASSEFREETQYL. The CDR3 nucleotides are TGTGCCAGCAGTGAGTTCAGGGAAGAGACCCAGTACCTC.

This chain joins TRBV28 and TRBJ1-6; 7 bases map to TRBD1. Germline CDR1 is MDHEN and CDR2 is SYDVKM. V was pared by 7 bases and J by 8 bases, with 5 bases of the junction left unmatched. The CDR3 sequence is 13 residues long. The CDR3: CASKDRVDSPLHF. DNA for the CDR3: TGTGCCAGCAAAGACAGGGTTGATTCACCCCTCCACTTT.

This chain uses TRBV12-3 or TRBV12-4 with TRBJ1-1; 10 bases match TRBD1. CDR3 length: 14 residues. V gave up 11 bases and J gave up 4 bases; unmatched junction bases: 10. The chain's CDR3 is CAGGDRGVSTEAFF. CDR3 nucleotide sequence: TGTGCCGGGGGGGACAGGGGCGTTAGCACTGAAGCTTTCTTT.

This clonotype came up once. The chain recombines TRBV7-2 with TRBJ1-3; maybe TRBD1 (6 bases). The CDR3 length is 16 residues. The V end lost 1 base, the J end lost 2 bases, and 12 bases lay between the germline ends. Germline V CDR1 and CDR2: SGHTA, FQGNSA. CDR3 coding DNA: TGTGCCAGCAGCTTAGATCGGCCAGGGGCTGGAAACACCATATATTTT. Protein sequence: CASSLDRPGAGNTIYF.

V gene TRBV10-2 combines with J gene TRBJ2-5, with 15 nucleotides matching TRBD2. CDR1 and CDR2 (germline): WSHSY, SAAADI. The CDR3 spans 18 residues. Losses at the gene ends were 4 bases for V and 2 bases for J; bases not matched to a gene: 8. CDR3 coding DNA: TGCGCCAGCAGTGCCGGACTAGCGGGGGGGCACATTCAAGAGACCCAGTACTTC. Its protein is CASSAGLAGGHIQETQYF.

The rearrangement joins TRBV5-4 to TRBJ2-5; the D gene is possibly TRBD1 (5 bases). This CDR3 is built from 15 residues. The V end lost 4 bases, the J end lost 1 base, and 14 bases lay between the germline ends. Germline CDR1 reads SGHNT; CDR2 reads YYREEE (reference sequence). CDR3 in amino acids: CASSDSTVSQETQYF. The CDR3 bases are TGTGCCAGCAGCGACTCGACAGTATCCCAAGAGACCCAGTACTTC.